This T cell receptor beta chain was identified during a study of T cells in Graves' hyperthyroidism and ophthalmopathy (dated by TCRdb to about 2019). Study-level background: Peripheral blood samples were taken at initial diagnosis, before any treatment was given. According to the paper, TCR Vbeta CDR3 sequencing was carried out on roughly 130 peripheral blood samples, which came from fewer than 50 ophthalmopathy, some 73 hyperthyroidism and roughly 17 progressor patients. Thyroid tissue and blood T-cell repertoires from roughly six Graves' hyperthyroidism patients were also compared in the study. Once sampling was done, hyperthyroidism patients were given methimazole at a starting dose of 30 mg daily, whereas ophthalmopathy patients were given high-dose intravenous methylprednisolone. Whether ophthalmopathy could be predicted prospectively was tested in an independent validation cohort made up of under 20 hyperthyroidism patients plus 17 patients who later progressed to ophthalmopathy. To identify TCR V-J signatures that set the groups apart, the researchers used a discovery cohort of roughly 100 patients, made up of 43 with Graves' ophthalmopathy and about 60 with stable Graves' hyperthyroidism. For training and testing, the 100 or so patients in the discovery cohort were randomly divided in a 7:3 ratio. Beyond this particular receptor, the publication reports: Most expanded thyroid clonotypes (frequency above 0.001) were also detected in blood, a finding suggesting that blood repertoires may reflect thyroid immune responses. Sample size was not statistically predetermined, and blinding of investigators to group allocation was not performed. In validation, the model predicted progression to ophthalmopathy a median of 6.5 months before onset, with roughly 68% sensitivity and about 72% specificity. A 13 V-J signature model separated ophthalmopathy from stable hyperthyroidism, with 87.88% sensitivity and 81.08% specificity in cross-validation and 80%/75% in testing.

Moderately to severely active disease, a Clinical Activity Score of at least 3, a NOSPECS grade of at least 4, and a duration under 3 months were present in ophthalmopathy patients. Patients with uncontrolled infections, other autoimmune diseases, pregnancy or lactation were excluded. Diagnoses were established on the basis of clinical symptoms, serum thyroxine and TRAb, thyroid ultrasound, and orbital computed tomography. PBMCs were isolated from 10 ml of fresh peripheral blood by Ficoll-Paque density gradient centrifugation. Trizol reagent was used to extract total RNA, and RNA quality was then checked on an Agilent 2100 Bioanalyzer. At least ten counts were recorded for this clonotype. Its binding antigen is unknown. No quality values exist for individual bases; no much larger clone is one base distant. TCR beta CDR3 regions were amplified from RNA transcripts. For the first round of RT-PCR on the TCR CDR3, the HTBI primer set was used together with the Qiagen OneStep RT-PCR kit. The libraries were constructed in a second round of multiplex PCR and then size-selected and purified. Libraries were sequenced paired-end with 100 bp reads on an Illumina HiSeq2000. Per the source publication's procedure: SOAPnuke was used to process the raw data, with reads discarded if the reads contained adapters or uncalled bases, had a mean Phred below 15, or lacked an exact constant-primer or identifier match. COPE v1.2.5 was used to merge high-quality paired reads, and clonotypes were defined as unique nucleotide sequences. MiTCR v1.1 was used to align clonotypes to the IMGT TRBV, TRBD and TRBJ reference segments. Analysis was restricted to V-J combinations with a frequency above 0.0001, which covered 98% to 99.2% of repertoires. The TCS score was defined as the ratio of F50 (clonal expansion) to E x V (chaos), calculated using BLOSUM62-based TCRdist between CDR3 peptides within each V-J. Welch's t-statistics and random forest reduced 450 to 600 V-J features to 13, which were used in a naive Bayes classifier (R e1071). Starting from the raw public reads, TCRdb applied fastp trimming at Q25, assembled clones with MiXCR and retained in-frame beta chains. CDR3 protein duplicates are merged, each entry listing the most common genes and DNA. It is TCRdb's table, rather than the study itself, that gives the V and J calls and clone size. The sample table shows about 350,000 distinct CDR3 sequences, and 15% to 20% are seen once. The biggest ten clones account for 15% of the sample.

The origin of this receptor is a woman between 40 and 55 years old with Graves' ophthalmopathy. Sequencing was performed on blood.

The CDR3 region reads CASSWQGNTGELFF. The bases are TGTGCCAGCAGCTGGCAGGGTAACACCGGGGAGCTGTTTTTT. The chain is made from TRBV7-2 and TRBJ2-2; TRBD1 could be the D gene, as 5 bases match. V lost 4 bases and J lost 2 bases; the stretch between them is 8 bases long. From its cysteine to its phenylalanine, the CDR3 spans 14 amino acids. The read is trimmed to its CDR3 DNA, 42 bases read in frame from base 1. The germline V gene sets CDR1 to SGHTA and CDR2 to FQGNSA.